What follows are 14 T cell receptor beta chains derived from one specimen sequenced in a study of T cell repertoires in cytomegalovirus infection. No antigen is known for these receptors. TCRdb reprocessed the reads with MiXCR, giving one entry per CDR3 protein. In the table there are about 890,000 distinct CDR3 sequences, approximately 30% of which are singletons. The material was cultured CD8+ T cells from PBMCs, obtained from culture after CMV antigen stimulation. These receptors originate from a human donor in good health (CMV status not recorded). Some clones in this sample may be carry-over from other donors' samples.

CDR3 loop: CASSLSAAEGYTF. The CDR3 DNA sequence: TGTGCCAGCAGCTTGTCGGCCGCGGAAGGCTACACCTTC. The J gene is TRBJ1-2, the V gene TRBV5-4; D is uncertain. The germline CDR1 and CDR2 sequences are SGHNT and YYREEE (reference sequence). The V and J ends lost 1 base and 8 bases respectively, with 12 bases between them. The length of the CDR3 is 13 residues.

The genes are TRBV7-9 and TRBJ2-1; D may be TRBD2 (7 bases). V lost 4 bases to trimming and J lost 4 bases, with 17 bases between them. CDR3 size: 16 residues. Per the germline V gene, CDR1 is SEHNR and CDR2 is FQNEAQ (reference sequence). The CDR3 DNA follows: TGTGCCAGCAGCTCGGCCGGCGGGGGCCTTTACAATGAGCAGTTCTTC. Translated: CASSSAGGGLYNEQFF. Full variable domain (missing parts from reference TRBV7-9 and TRBJ2-1): DTGVSQNPRHKITKRGQNVTFRCDPISEHNRLYWYRQTLGQGPEFLTYFQNEAQLEKSRLLSDRFSAERPKGSFSTLEIQRTEQGDSAMYLCASSSAGGGLYNEQFFGPGTRLTVL.

This clonotype was counted between two and nine times. The chain is built from TRBV6-5 and TRBJ2-7; 7 bases map to TRBD1. V shed 1 base, J shed 3 bases, and the junction held 3 bases outside the gene matches. Germline V CDR1 and CDR2: MNHEY, SVGAGI. The CDR3 runs 14 residues. Here the CDR3 DNA reads TGTGCCAGCAGTTACTTTGGACAGGACTACGAGCAGTACTTC. As protein: CASSYFGQDYEQYF.

This chain joins TRBV7-9 and TRBJ1-1; no definite D call. Germline CDR1 reads SEHNR; CDR2 reads FQNEAQ (reference sequence). Trimming stripped 6 bases from V and 2 bases from J, with 4 bases between. This CDR3 is built from 11 residues. The CDR3, as DNA: TGTGCCAGCAGAATAAACACTGAAGCTTTCTTT. It encodes CASRINTEAFF.

This clonotype was counted between two and nine times. The genes are TRBV6-5 and TRBJ2-2, with 8 bases aligning to TRBD1. Germline V lookup: CDR1 MNHEY, CDR2 SVGAGI. With 5 bases clipped from V and 6 bases from J, the junction kept 8 bases outside the gene matches. This CDR3 is 15 amino acids long. This CDR3 is CASSPLRGHAGELFF. The CDR3 DNA reads as TGTGCCAGCAGTCCCCTCAGGGGGCACGCCGGGGAGCTGTTTTTT.

Note on this clonotype: At one boundary the junction diverges from the germline segment, which might be a read error. V gene TRBV12-3 or TRBV12-4 combines with J gene TRBJ2-1; 10 bases agree with TRBD1. The CDR3 has 18 amino acids. The CDR3 coding sequence is TGTGCCAGCAGTCTAACTCCGTCTGGGACAGGGGATGGGGATGAGAAGTTCTTC. It encodes CASSLTPSGTGDGDEKFF.

The chain uses TRBV6-2 or TRBV6-3 and TRBJ2-5; no clear D gene. V lost 6 bases and J lost 7, with 9 bases in between. In germline, CDR1 is MNHEY, CDR2 SVGEGT. The CDR3 extends over 11 amino acids. The CDR3 loop reads CASRSPATQYF. The CDR3 coding sequence is TGTGCCAGCAGGTCGCCGGCGACCCAGTACTTC.

Here the CDR3 DNA reads TGTGCCATCTGGACAGGGAGAATGGACACTGAAGCTTTCTTT. Protein: CAIWTGRMDTEAFF. This chain links TRBV19 with TRBJ1-1, with 8 positions matching TRBD1. CDR1 is LNHDA and CDR2 is SQIVND in the germline V gene (reference sequence). The junction had 10 bases not matched to a gene; V was cut back by 10 bases and J by 3 bases. The CDR3 sequence is 14 residues long. The variable domain in full, completed from reference TRBV19 and TRBJ1-1, reads DGGITQSPKYLFRKEGQNVTLSCEQNLNHDAMYWYRQDPGQGLRLIYYSQIVNDFQKGDIAEGYSVSREKKESFPLTVTSAQKNPTAFYLCAIWTGRMDTEAFFGQGTRLTVV.

In this sample, this clonotype turned up many times. The rearrangement links TRBV27 to TRBJ1-2; the D gene is possibly TRBD1 (6 bases). Germline V CDR1 and CDR2: MNHEY, SMNVEV (reference sequence). This CDR3 spans 13 amino acids. Deletions cut 3 bases from V and 4 bases from J, with 9 bases between. CDR3 sequence (DNA): TGTGCCAGCAGTTTTGGGGGCGGCTATGGCTACACCTTC. Its translation: CASSFGGGYGYTF.

This chain uses TRBV27 with TRBJ2-1, with D possibly matching TRBD1 (6 bases). The germline CDR1 and CDR2 sequences are MNHEY and SMNVEV (reference sequence). The CDR3 loop spans 15 amino acids. Trimming pared 5 bases from V and 8 bases from J, leaving 19 bases between. The CDR3 is CASSPRGRQADEQFF. The DNA of the CDR3 is TGTGCCAGCAGTCCTAGGGGAAGACAGGCCGATGAGCAGTTCTTC.

In this sample, this clonotype turned up many times. This rearrangement joins TRBV7-2 to TRBJ1-4; D might be TRBD1 (6 bases). The germline gives CDR1 SGHTA, CDR2 FQGNSA. V lost 4 bases and J 1 base, leaving 25 bases between the germline ends. The CDR3 extends over 20 amino acids. In DNA, the CDR3 is TGTGCCAGCAGCTCCAAACCCGGGACACGGGTCGGCGGAACTAATGAAAAACTGTTTTTT. Translated: CASSSKPGTRVGGTNEKLFF.

This clonotype was seen a few times. The chain is built from TRBV2 and TRBJ2-1; maybe TRBD1 (5 bases). Between the trimmed V and J ends, which lost 4 bases and 7 bases, there was a span of 14 bases. There are 14 residues in the CDR3. In germline, CDR1 is SNHLY, CDR2 FYNNEI. CDR3 in DNA: TGTGCCAGCAGTGTTGGCAGTCAGGGAAATGAGCAGTTCTTC. It encodes CASSVGSQGNEQFF.

This clonotype was seen many times. The chain links TRBV7-8 to TRBJ1-3, with 7 bases that match TRBD1. Trimming took 5 bases from V and 0 from J; bases not matched to a gene: 7. The CDR3 has 16 residues. Looked up from germline, CDR1 is SGHVS and CDR2 is FQNEAQ. The CDR3 region has the DNA TGTGCCAGCAGCACCCCCAGACAGGGCTCTGGAAACACCATATATTTT. Translating gives CASSTPRQGSGNTIYF.

A few counts support this clonotype. The rearrangement joins TRBV27 to TRBJ2-2; 8 positions match TRBD2. Looked up from germline, CDR1 is MNHEY and CDR2 is SMNVEV (reference sequence). V dropped 4 bases and J dropped 4; count of bases not matched to a gene: 8. The CDR3 totals 16 residues. The CDR3 here is CASSSIYRGGTGELFF. The CDR3 DNA reads TGTGCCAGCAGTTCCATCTACCGGGGGGGCACCGGGGAGCTGTTTTTT.